A single sample gave rise to the 10 T cell receptor beta chains below, sequenced in a study of control samples from healthy donors and cancer patients. Method: immunoSEQ multiplex PCR; TCRdb's copy keeps in-frame clones and lacks some. The sample shows roughly 20,000 clones, roughly 80% of them seen only once. Sequencing used PBMCs. Every receptor here comes from a man at least 80 years old with head and neck cancer.

The chain uses TRBV5-4 and TRBJ2-7; no clear D. The CDR3 has 13 residues. The V gene lost 2 bases and the J gene lost 6 bases, with 12 bases spanning the gap. Germline V gene data show CDR1 as SGHNT and CDR2 as YYREEE (reference sequence). CDR3 protein: CASSFSSLGEQYF. CDR3 DNA sequence: TGTGCCAGCAGCTTCAGCTCCCTGGGCGAGCAGTACTTC.

The sample holds one count of this clone. This chain joins TRBV5-1 and TRBJ2-5; weak D call: TRBD1 (5 bases). This CDR3 is 13 amino acids long. The V and J ends lost 0 bases and 6 bases respectively, with 9 bases between them. Germline CDR1 is SGHRS and CDR2 is YFSETQ. Here the CDR3 DNA reads TGCGCCAGCAGCTTGGAGGGGCTTAAGACCCAGTACTTC. Its translation: CASSLEGLKTQYF.

The chain recombines TRBV4-1 with TRBJ1-3, with D maybe TRBD1 (5 bases). The CDR3 runs to 18 residues. Trimming cost V 0 bases and J 0 bases, with 15 bases left between them. The germline CDR1 and CDR2 sequences are MGHRA and YSYEKL. CDR3 region: CASSQDPGLLYSGNTIYF. CDR3 sequence (DNA): TGCGCCAGCAGCCAAGATCCAGGGTTACTCTACTCTGGAAACACCATATATTTT.

The J gene is TRBJ1-1, the V gene TRBV7-3; D not certain. The germline gives CDR1 SGHTA, CDR2 FQGTGA. The CDR3 has 13 residues. The V gene lost 5 bases and the J gene lost 0 bases, with 7 bases spanning the gap. This CDR3 reads CASSETMNTEAFF. The CDR3 region has the DNA TGTGCCAGCAGCGAAACCATGAACACTGAAGCTTTCTTT.

DNA for the CDR3: TGTGCCAGCAGTCAGGGACAGGGGGGTTCACCCCTCCACTTT. Its translation is CASSQGQGGSPLHF. The rearrangement joins TRBV6-5 to TRBJ1-6; 11 bases map to TRBD1. This CDR3 comprises 14 residues. Germline CDR1 MNHEY, CDR2 SVGAGI. J was trimmed by 9 bases and V by 5 bases; bases with no gene match: 3.

This clone was seen a single time. J is TRBJ2-5 and V is TRBV6-1; no clear D gene. Looked up from germline, CDR1 is MNHNS and CDR2 is SASEGT. Trimming removed 0 bases at V and 1 base at J, with 9 bases between. The CDR3 covers 15 residues. The CDR3 nucleotides read TGTGCCAGCAGTGAAGCGCGTTCAGCCCAAGAGACCCAGTACTTC. Protein product: CASSEARSAQETQYF.

The chain recombines TRBV6-2 or TRBV6-3 with TRBJ1-1; D is ambiguous. V shed 0 bases and J shed 3 bases, with 5 bases lying between them. Germline-derived CDR1 and CDR2 are MNHEY and SVGEGT. The CDR3 has 13 amino acids. The CDR3 DNA sequence: TGTGCCAGCAGTTACTCGATGCACACTGAAGCTTTCTTT. As protein: CASSYSMHTEAFF.

The J gene is TRBJ2-1, the V gene TRBV12-3 or TRBV12-4, with 8 bases that match TRBD1. V lost 7 bases, J lost 9 bases, and 8 bases stayed unmatched. The CDR3 has 13 amino acids. The DNA for the CDR3 is TGTGCCAGCATACGGACAGGGACAAGTGAGCAGTTCTTC. Translating gives CASIRTGTSEQFF.

The rearrangement uses TRBV25-1 and TRBJ1-4, with unresolved D. CDR3 length: 16 residues. Germline CDR1 is MGHDK and CDR2 is SYGVNS. The V end was cut by 2 bases, the J end by 4 bases, with 14 bases between. In nucleotides, the CDR3 is TGTGCCAGCAGTGAAGGTTGGAGGGCTTTTAATGAAAAACTGTTTTTT. Encoded protein: CASSEGWRAFNEKLFF.

The V call is TRBV3-1 (or the pseudogene TRBV3-2), the J call TRBJ1-3; D is ambiguous. The CDR3 runs 16 residues. Per the germline V gene, CDR1 is LGHDT and CDR2 is YNNKEL (reference sequence). Deletions cut 4 bases from V and 0 bases from J, with 13 bases between. CDR3 DNA sequence: TGTGCCAGCAGCCCTTTTGCGGCCGGCTCTGGAAACACCATATATTTT. This sequence encodes CASSPFAAGSGNTIYF.